One sample yielded the 7 T cell receptor beta chains listed below, sequenced in a study of blood T cell repertoires in COVID-19. The protocol was immunoSEQ multiplex PCR, while the TCRdb copy is restricted to in-frame clones and leaves out a portion. This sample has about 260,000 clones; 65% to 90% occur once, and the top ten carry roughly 15%. Sequenced sample: peripheral blood. The receptors stem from a human donor in a cohort sampled during active COVID-19.

The gene calls are TRBV20-1 and TRBJ2-2; TRBD2 might be the D (5 bases). The V end lost 3 bases, the J end lost 5 bases, and 10 bases lay between the germline ends. CDR3 length: 13 amino acids. Looked up from germline, CDR1 is DFQATT and CDR2 is SNEGSKA (reference sequence). This CDR3 reads CSASNPGTGELFF. CDR3 DNA: TGCAGTGCTAGTAATCCGGGGACCGGGGAGCTGTTTTTT.

The chain employs TRBV9 and TRBJ1-4, with 8 bases aligning to TRBD1. CDR1 SGDLS and CDR2 YYNGEE come from the germline V gene. V was pared by 3 bases and J by 12 bases, with 10 bases of the junction left unmatched. The CDR3 loop spans 14 amino acids. The CDR3 spells CASSAQGAGGELFF. The DNA of the CDR3 is TGTGCCAGCAGCGCCCAGGGGGCAGGTGGGGAACTGTTTTTT.

This clone was seen only once. This chain links TRBV30 with TRBJ2-1; TRBD1 is a possible D gene (6 bases). Germline V gives CDR1 GTSNPN, CDR2 SVGIG (reference sequence). The CDR3 has 14 amino acids. V was clipped by 4 bases and J by 6 bases, with 16 bases between them. CDR3 residues: CAWTKQGMVNEQFF. As DNA, the CDR3 is TGTGCCTGGACAAAACAGGGAATGGTCAATGAGCAGTTCTTC.

The J gene is TRBJ1-4, the V gene TRBV5-1; 7 positions agree with TRBD1. In germline, CDR1 is SGHRS, CDR2 YFSETQ. J gave up 8 bases and V 0 bases, and 4 bases lay outside the gene matches. This CDR3 contains 14 residues. The CDR3 DNA follows: TGCGCCAGCAGCTTGGTAGGGGGCCAGGAAAAACTGTTTTTT. It specifies CASSLVGGQEKLFF.

The rearrangement joins TRBV6-1 to TRBJ1-1, with TRBD1 matching 9 bases. The V segment lost 1 base and the J segment 3 bases; nucleotides outside the gene matches: 3. This CDR3 comprises 15 residues. Germline assignment: CDR1 MNHNS and CDR2 SASEGT. The CDR3 is CASSEVTGGDTEAFF. CDR3 coding DNA: TGTGCCAGCAGTGAAGTGACAGGGGGTGACACTGAAGCTTTCTTT.

The rearrangement joins TRBV5-4 to TRBJ2-1, with 10 bases lining up with TRBD2. The CDR3 totals 13 residues. Germline V gene data show CDR1 as SGHNT and CDR2 as YYREEE (reference sequence). The trim removed 4 bases at V and 10 bases at J, leaving 5 bases unmatched. CDR3 sequence: CASSLAGAGEQFF. The CDR3 nucleotides are TGTGCCAGCAGCCTAGCGGGAGCCGGAGAGCAGTTCTTC.

This rearrangement joins TRBV28 to TRBJ1-5; D uncertain. Deletions cut 3 bases from V and 0 bases from J, with 6 bases between. The CDR3 length is 14 residues. Germline-derived CDR1 and CDR2 are MDHEN and SYDVKM. The CDR3 sequence: CASSFPYSNQPQHF. CDR3 DNA: TGTGCCAGCAGTTTCCCGTATAGCAATCAGCCCCAGCATTTT. The full variable domain, with the rest looked up from reference TRBV28 and TRBJ1-5, is DVKVTQSSRYLVKRTGEKVFLECVQDMDHENMFWYRQDPGLGLRLIYFSYDVKMKEKGDIPEGYSVSREKKERFSLILESASTNQTSMYLCASSFPYSNQPQHFGDGTRLSIL.